These 21 T cell receptor beta chains came from one sample sequenced in a study of T cells after yellow fever vaccination. TCRdb re-called the 5' RACE reads through MiXCR, storing one row per CDR3 protein. The sample records about 68,000 distinct CDR3 sequences, approximately 6.1% being singletons. Sequenced here: CD8+ T cells sorted from PBMCs, sampled more than 40 days after the first yellow fever vaccination. Source of these receptors: a man aged 18-30 years who received the YFV17D yellow fever vaccine.

The CDR3 protein is CASSPPDRGPLTGELFF. The CDR3 nucleotides are TGTGCCAGCAGCCCCCCGGACAGGGGCCCCCTCACCGGGGAGCTGTTTTTT. V and J are TRBV11-2 and TRBJ2-2, with 9 bases that match TRBD1. The CDR3 is made up of 17 amino acids. Per the germline V gene, CDR1 is SGHAT and CDR2 is FQNNGV. V dropped 5 bases and J dropped 4; count of bases not matched to a gene: 11.

This clonotype was detected ten times or more. The rearrangement joins TRBV27 to TRBJ2-1; D is unresolved. Germline CDR1 reads MNHEY; CDR2 reads SMNVEV (reference sequence). The V end lost 7 bases, the J end lost 7 bases, and 8 bases lay between the germline ends. This CDR3 has 11 residues. CDR3 protein: CASIRSNEQFF. The CDR3 DNA reads as TGTGCCAGCATCCGGTCAAATGAGCAGTTCTTC.

This clonotype occurred a few times. This chain joins TRBV5-5 and TRBJ2-7; 7 bases line up with TRBD1. Germline loops: CDR1 SGHKS, CDR2 YYEKEE (reference sequence). The CDR3 is made up of 15 amino acids. After removal of 4 bases from V and 1 base from J, the junction contained 8 bases not matched to a gene. The DNA for the CDR3 is TGTGCCAGCAGCCCCTTTACAGGGGTGTCCTACGAGCAGTACTTC. Translation: CASSPFTGVSYEQYF.

This clonotype was seen many times. The V call is TRBV20-1, the J call TRBJ2-1, with 10 bases fitting TRBD2. V was pared by 4 bases and J by 3 bases, with 9 bases of the junction left unmatched. The CDR3 sequence is 16 residues long. From germline, CDR1 is DFQATT and CDR2 SNEGSKA (reference sequence). Written as DNA, the CDR3 is TGCAGTGCTATCGTCCTAGCGGGGGCCCTCTACAATGAGCAGTTCTTC. It translates to CSAIVLAGALYNEQFF.

This clonotype showed up many times. The chain employs TRBV29-1 and TRBJ2-7; D gene unclear. V lost 4 bases, J lost 1 base, and 8 bases lay in between. Germline V lookup: CDR1 SQVTM, CDR2 ANQGSEA. The length of the CDR3 is 12 residues. As DNA, the CDR3 is TGCAGCGTTGGGGATACATCCTACGAGCAGTACTTC. Its translation: CSVGDTSYEQYF.

V and J are TRBV27 and TRBJ1-1; perhaps TRBD1 as D (5 bases). Germline V CDR1 and CDR2: MNHEY, SMNVEV (reference sequence). The length of the CDR3 is 13 residues. The germline V and J ends were trimmed by 2 bases and 5 bases, with 9 bases remaining between them. Here the CDR3 DNA reads TGTGCCAGCAGTTTAACGGGGCGGACTGAAGCTTTCTTT. It specifies CASSLTGRTEAFF.

This clonotype has ten or more counts. The chain couples TRBV12-3 or TRBV12-4 to TRBJ2-3, with D perhaps TRBD2 (6 bases). The CDR3 has 13 residues. Trimming removed 7 bases at V and 15 bases at J, with 23 bases between. CDR3 protein: CASTPVLGTLFYF. The CDR3 DNA is TGTGCCAGCACCCCCGTATTAGGGACTTTATTTTATTTT.

This clonotype occurred many times. The chain links TRBV3-1 to TRBJ1-1; unclear D gene. Per germline, CDR1 LGHDT and CDR2 YNNKEL (reference sequence). Trimming left V 5 bases short and J 5 bases short, with 15 bases between. The CDR3 has 14 residues. CDR3 DNA: TGTGCCAGCAGCACTGACCGGTGGTATACTGAAGCTTTCTTT. As protein: CASSTDRWYTEAFF.

This clonotype was observed a single time. A much larger clone sits a single nucleotide away, making a read error possible. The V call is TRBV7-3, the J call TRBJ2-3, with a weak D call TRBD2 (5 bases). Germline CDR1 is SGHTA and CDR2 is FQGTGA. The CDR3 covers 15 residues. Here the CDR3 reads CARSLVGGPTDTQYF. CDR3 DNA sequence: TGTGCCAGGAGCTTAGTCGGCGGGCCCACAGATACGCAGTATTTT.

This clonotype was found many times. V gene TRBV6-5 combines with J gene TRBJ2-1, with 9 bases matching TRBD2. Germline values: CDR1 MNHEY, CDR2 SVGAGI. CDR3 length: 15 amino acids. After removal of 2 bases from V and 8 bases from J, the junction contained 7 bases not matched to a gene. In DNA form, the CDR3 reads TGTGCCAGCAGTTACCTGGGCGGGGGGGCCGATGAGCAGTTCTTC. Encoded protein: CASSYLGGGADEQFF.

This clonotype was seen repeatedly, ten times or more. The chain employs TRBV15 and TRBJ1-1; a possible D gene is TRBD1 (6 bases). V gave up 5 bases and J gave up 5 bases, with 12 bases separating them. In germline, CDR1 is LNHNV, CDR2 YYDKDF (reference sequence). This CDR3 region has 13 residues. The CDR3 loop reads CATSSQGGTEAFF. CDR3 coding DNA: TGTGCCACCAGCTCACAGGGTGGGACTGAAGCTTTCTTT.

This clonotype was counted many times. This chain uses TRBV5-4 with TRBJ2-5; 9 bases agree with TRBD1. J gave up 4 bases and V 10 bases, and 11 bases lay outside the gene matches. The CDR3 sequence is 14 residues long. Germline CDR1 is SGHNT and CDR2 is YYREEE (reference sequence). The CDR3 bases are TGTGCCTACTACATCGGACAGGGGAGAGAGACCCAGTACTTC. It encodes CAYYIGQGRETQYF.

The gene calls are TRBV19 and TRBJ1-2; no definite D call. The V end was cut by 5 bases, the J end by 2 bases, with 6 bases between. Germline V CDR1 and CDR2: LNHDA, SQIVND (reference sequence). The CDR3 contains 12 residues. This CDR3 is CASSYGNYGYTF. CDR3 in DNA: TGTGCCAGTAGTTATGGGAACTATGGCTACACCTTC.

The V gene is TRBV11-2, the J gene TRBJ2-6; TRBD1 agrees at 9 bases. CDR1 and CDR2 (germline): SGHAT, FQNNGV. This CDR3 is built from 17 residues. Trimming removed 1 base from V and 8 bases from J; junction bases left unmatched: 9. Here the CDR3 DNA reads TGTGCCAGCAGCTTAGGCCCTGGGACAGGGAGAACCAACGTCCTGACTTTC. Translating gives CASSLGPGTGRTNVLTF.

The genes are TRBV12-3 or TRBV12-4 and TRBJ2-1, with a possible D match to TRBD1 (5 bases). The CDR3 extends over 17 amino acids. V shed 8 bases and J shed 0 bases, with 20 bases lying between them. In DNA form, the CDR3 reads TGTGCCAGCTGTTCGACCAGGGCTTCTCGCTCCTACAATGAGCAGTTCTTC. Translated, it gives CASCSTRASRSYNEQFF.

In this sample, this clonotype turned up a few times. The chain links TRBV6-1 to TRBJ1-2; D is uncertain. The V end was cut by 5 bases, the J end by 4 bases, with 17 bases between. Germline V lookup: CDR1 MNHNS, CDR2 SASEGT. This CDR3 is 15 amino acids long. The CDR3 loop is CASSNDGASRYGYTF. CDR3 nucleotides: TGTGCCAGCAGTAATGACGGAGCGTCCCGCTATGGCTACACCTTC.

The rearrangement links TRBV6-2 or TRBV6-3 to TRBJ1-1; D possibly corresponds to TRBD1 (5 bases). Germline-derived CDR1 and CDR2 are MNHEY and SVGEGT. The CDR3 has 17 amino acids. V lost 10 bases to trimming and J lost 0 bases, with 24 bases between them. This chain's CDR3 is CATRASGPMILNTEAFF. The CDR3 region has the DNA TGTGCCACCCGCGCATCGGGGCCGATGATCCTGAACACTGAAGCTTTCTTT.

This clonotype appeared many times. The V gene is TRBV12-3 or TRBV12-4, the J gene TRBJ1-2; 9 positions match TRBD1. J lost 2 bases, V lost 4 bases, and 8 bases had no gene match. The CDR3 length is 16 residues. The chain's CDR3 is CASSWETTGGNYGYTF. In DNA form, the CDR3 reads TGTGCCAGCAGTTGGGAGACAACAGGGGGCAACTATGGCTACACCTTC.

This clonotype was observed a handful of times. This chain joins TRBV29-1 and TRBJ2-5; 8 bases are shared with TRBD1. The V segment lost 0 bases and the J segment 5 bases; nucleotides outside the gene matches: 8. Germline V gene lookup returns CDR1 SQVTM and CDR2 ANQGSEA. The CDR3 runs 15 residues. CDR3: CSVEDGRGQRETQYF. The CDR3 DNA reads TGCAGCGTTGAAGACGGCAGGGGGCAACGGGAGACCCAGTACTTC.

In its sample, this clonotype was seen many times. This chain connects TRBV9 to TRBJ2-5, with TRBD2 identical over 7 bases. The CDR3 spans 17 residues. J lost 5 bases, V lost 0 bases, and 13 bases had no gene match. The germline V gene encodes CDR1 SGDLS and CDR2 YYNGEE. CDR3 sequence: CASSVGEAGWGMETQYF. The CDR3 region has the DNA TGTGCCAGCAGCGTAGGCGAAGCGGGGTGGGGTATGGAGACCCAGTACTTC.

This clonotype was detected many times. The J gene is TRBJ2-5, the V gene TRBV6-1, with 7 bases that match TRBD1. This CDR3 is built from 14 residues. Germline V CDR1 and CDR2: MNHNS, SASEGT. Germline trimming cut 11 bases from V and 0 bases from J; bases unmatched to any gene: 9. CDR3 region: CALKGQDYQETQYF. The CDR3 DNA reads TGTGCCTTAAAAGGACAGGACTACCAAGAGACCCAGTACTTC.